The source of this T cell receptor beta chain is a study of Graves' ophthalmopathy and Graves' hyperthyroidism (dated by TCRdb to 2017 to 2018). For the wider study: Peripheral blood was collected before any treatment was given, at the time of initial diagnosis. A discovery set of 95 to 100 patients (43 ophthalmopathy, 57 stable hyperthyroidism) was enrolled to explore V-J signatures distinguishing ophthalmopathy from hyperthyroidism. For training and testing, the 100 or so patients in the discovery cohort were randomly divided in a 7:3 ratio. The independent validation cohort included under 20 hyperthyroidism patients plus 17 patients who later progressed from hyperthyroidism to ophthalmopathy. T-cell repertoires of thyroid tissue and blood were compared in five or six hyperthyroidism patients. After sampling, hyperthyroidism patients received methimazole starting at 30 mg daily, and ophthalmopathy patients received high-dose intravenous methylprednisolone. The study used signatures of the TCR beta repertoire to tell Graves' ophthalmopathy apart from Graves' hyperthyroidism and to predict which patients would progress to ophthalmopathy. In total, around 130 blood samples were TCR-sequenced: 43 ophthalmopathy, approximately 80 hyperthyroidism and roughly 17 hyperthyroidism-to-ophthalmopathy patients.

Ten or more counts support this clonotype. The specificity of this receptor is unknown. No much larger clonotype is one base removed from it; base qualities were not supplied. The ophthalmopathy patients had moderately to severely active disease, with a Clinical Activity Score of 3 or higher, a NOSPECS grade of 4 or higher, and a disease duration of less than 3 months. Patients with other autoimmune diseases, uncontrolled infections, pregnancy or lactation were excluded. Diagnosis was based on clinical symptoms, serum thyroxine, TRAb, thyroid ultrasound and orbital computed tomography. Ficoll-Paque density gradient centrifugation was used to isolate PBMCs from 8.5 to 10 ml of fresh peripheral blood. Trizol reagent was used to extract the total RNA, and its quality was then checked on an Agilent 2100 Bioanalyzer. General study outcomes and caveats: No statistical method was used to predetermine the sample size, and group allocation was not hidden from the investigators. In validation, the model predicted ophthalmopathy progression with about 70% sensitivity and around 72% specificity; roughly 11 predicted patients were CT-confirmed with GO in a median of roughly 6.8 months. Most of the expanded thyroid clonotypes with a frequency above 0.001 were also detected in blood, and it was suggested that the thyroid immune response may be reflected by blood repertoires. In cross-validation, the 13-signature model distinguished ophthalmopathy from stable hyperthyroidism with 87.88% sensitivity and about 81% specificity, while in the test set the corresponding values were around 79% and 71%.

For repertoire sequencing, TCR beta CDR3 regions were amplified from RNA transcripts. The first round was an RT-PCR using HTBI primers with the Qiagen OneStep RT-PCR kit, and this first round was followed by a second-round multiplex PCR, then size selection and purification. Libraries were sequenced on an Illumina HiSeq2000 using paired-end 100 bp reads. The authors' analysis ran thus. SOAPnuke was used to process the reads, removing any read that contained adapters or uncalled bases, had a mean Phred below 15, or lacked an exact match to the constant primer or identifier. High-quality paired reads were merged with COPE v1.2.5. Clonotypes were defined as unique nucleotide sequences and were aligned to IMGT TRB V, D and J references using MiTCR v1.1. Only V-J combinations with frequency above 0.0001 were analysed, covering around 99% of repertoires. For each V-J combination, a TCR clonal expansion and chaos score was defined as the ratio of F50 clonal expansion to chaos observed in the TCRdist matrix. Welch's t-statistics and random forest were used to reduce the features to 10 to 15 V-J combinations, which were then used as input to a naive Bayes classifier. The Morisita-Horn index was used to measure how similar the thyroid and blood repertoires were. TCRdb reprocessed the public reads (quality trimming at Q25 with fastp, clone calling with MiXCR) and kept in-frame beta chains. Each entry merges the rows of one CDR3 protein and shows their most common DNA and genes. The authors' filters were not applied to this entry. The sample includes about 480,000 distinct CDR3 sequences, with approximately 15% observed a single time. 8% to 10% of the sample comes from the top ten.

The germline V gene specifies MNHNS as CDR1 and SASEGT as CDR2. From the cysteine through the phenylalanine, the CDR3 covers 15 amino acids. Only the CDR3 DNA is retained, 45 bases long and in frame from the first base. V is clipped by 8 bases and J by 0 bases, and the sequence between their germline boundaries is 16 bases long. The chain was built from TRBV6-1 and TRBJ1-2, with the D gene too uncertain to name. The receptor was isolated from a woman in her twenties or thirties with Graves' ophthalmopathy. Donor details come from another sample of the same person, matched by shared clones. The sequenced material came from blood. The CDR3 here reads CASVGNRPTNYGYTF. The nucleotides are TGTGCCAGCGTAGGTAATCGCCCAACTAACTATGGCTACACCTTC.